This T cell receptor beta chain was sequenced for a study of human T cells and chemical hapten exposure. General study results and limits: Relative to control repertoires, expanded TCRs gave rise to significantly more large CDR3 similarity clusters.

The germline gives CDR1 SGHRS, CDR2 YFSETQ. The CDR3 runs 16 residues. Trimming pared 0 bases from V and 1 base from J, leaving 12 bases between. A note on this clonotype: Its cognate antigen is unknown.

Each CDR3 protein gets one entry after TCRdb re-called the RACE reads with MiXCR. The repertoire consists of around 350,000 distinct CDR3 sequences, with around 5.5% occurring once and the leading ten covering 7% to 10%. Time point in this sample: pre-sensitization, week 0. Treatment denoted: therapeutic diphenylcyclopropenone sensitization with weekly scalp DPC. The donor pool consisted of alopecia patients aged 18 to 70 years, considered suitable for DPC. The TCR comes from a woman aged 18-29 years with alopecia areata. Some clones in this sample may be carry-over from other donors' samples. The chain recombines TRBV5-1 with TRBJ2-3; D is uncertain. The sequences come from whole blood, collected in connection with sensitization to the hapten diphenylcyclopropenone (DPC). For the CDR3, the DNA is TGCGCCAGCAGCTTGGCCTTCTCCGCCGGCACAGATACGCAGTATTTT. Amino acid sequence: CASSLAFSAGTDTQYF.